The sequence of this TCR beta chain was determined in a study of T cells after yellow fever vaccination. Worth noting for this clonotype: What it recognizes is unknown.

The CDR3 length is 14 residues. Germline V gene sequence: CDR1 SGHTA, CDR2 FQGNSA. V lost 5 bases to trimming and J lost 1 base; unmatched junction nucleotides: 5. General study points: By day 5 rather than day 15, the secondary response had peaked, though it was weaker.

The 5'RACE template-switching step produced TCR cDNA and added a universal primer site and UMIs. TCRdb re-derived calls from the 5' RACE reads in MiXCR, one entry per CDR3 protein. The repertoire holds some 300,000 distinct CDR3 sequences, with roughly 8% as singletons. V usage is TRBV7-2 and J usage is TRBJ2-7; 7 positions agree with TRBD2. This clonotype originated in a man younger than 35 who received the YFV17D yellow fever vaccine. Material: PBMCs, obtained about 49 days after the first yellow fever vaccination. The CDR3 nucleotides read TGTGCCAGCAGCCCCGGGGGGAGGTCCTACGAGCAGTACTTC. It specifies CASSPGGRSYEQYF.